These 8 T cell receptor beta chains were all obtained from the same sample, sequenced in a study of T cells in Graves' hyperthyroidism and ophthalmopathy. What was amplified from RNA transcripts were TCR beta CDR3 regions. In the first-round RT-PCR of the TCR CDR3, the HTBI primer set was used. TCRdb passed the multiplex PCR reads through MiXCR, listing each CDR3 protein once. The table shows over 300,000 distinct CDR3 sequences, with approximately 15% occurring only once. Sequenced sample: blood. The receptors come from a woman aged 55-70 years with Graves' hyperthyroidism.

This clonotype was recorded at least ten times. V is TRBV6-6 and J is TRBJ2-6; D unclear. The V gene's germline CDR1 is MNHNY and CDR2 SVGAGI (reference sequence). CDR3 length: 16 residues. The V end lost 0 bases, the J end lost 0 bases, and 6 bases lay between the germline ends. The CDR3 region is CASSYSRGSGANVLTF. As DNA, the CDR3 is TGTGCCAGCAGTTACTCGAGAGGCTCTGGGGCCAACGTCCTGACTTTC.

This clonotype turned up a few times. The chain uses TRBV5-1 and TRBJ2-7, with D perhaps TRBD1 or TRBD2 (5 bases each). The CDR3 consists of 14 residues. CDR1 is SGHRS and CDR2 is YFSETQ in the germline V gene. Deletions cut 4 bases from V and 6 bases from J, with 17 bases between. This CDR3 reads CASSQGDAWGEQYF. CDR3 DNA: TGCGCCAGCAGCCAAGGGGACGCTTGGGGCGAGCAGTACTTC. The whole variable domain, remainder taken from reference TRBV5-1 and TRBJ2-7, is KAGVTQTPRYLIKTRGQQVTLSCSPISGHRSVSWYQQTPGQGLQFLFEYFSETQRNKGNFPGRFSGRQFSNSRSEMNVSTLELGDSALYLCASSQGDAWGEQYFGPGTRLTVT.

At least ten counts were recorded for this clonotype. This chain uses TRBV11-1 with TRBJ2-7; 8 nucleotides agree with TRBD1. J was trimmed by 6 bases and V by 3 bases; bases with no gene match: 7. The CDR3 has 14 residues. Germline CDR1 and CDR2: SGHAT and FQDESV (reference sequence). CDR3 amino acids: CASSLLDRASEQYF. DNA of the CDR3: TGTGCCAGCAGCTTGTTGGACAGGGCGAGCGAGCAGTACTTC.

This clonotype was seen only a few times. The V call is TRBV6-5, the J call TRBJ2-3, with D possibly called TRBD1 or TRBD2 (5 bases each). Germline CDR1 reads MNHEY; CDR2 reads SVGAGI. V was trimmed by 0 bases and J by 7 bases, leaving 17 bases between them. This CDR3 spans 16 amino acids. The CDR3 nucleotides are TGTGCCAGCAGTTACTCGTCAGGGCGGACTTTTAATACGCAGTATTTT. Its protein is CASSYSSGRTFNTQYF.

This clonotype occurred many times. The chain combines TRBV5-1 with TRBJ2-7; TRBD1 matches 11 bases. In germline, CDR1 is SGHRS, CDR2 YFSETQ. Trimming at V came to 0 bases and at J to 6 bases, leaving 5 bases not matched to a gene. This CDR3 region has 15 residues. The CDR3 DNA is TGCGCCAGCAGCTTGGACGGACAGGGGGCGGTCGAGCAGTACTTC. As protein: CASSLDGQGAVEQYF. Full variable domain (outside the CDR3, taken from reference TRBV5-1 and TRBJ2-7): KAGVTQTPRYLIKTRGQQVTLSCSPISGHRSVSWYQQTPGQGLQFLFEYFSETQRNKGNFPGRFSGRQFSNSRSEMNVSTLELGDSALYLCASSLDGQGAVEQYFGPGTRLTVT.

The chain carries TRBV12-3 or TRBV12-4 and TRBJ2-5; D is perhaps TRBD2 (5 bases). The V end lost 2 bases, the J end lost 7 bases, and 11 bases lay between the germline ends. The CDR3 covers 13 residues. Written as DNA, the CDR3 is TGTGCCAGCAGTTTAACGCTAGGAGGGACCCAGTACTTC. Its protein product is CASSLTLGGTQYF.

This clonotype was seen at least ten times. The chain has TRBV10-3 and TRBJ2-5; D might be TRBD1 (6 bases). The CDR3 has 15 amino acids. CDR1 is ENHRY and CDR2 is SYGVKD in the germline V gene. Deletions cut 5 bases from V and 1 base from J, with 14 bases between. In DNA form, the CDR3 reads TGTGCCATCAGTCGCTTGCAGGGGTCCCAAGAGACCCAGTACTTC. Its protein is CAISRLQGSQETQYF.

As regards this clonotype: With a much larger clone just one base away, this may be a read error. The chain combines TRBV28 with TRBJ1-3, with 8 bases lining up with TRBD1. Germline V gives CDR1 MDHEN, CDR2 SYDVKM. This CDR3 has 17 amino acids. The CDR3 here is CVSSSGQGTHSGNTIYF. CDR3 DNA: TGTGTCAGCAGTTCCGGACAGGGCACCCACTCTGGAAACACCATATATTTT.